This entry describes one T cell receptor (beta chain). Antigen specificity is unknown. A single base separates this from a much larger clone, so it may be a read error. The data are from a study of blood T cells in healthy people across ages. Healthy Caucasian individuals from Russia aged about 6 to 90 served as donors. Total RNA was extracted at no less than 5.5 micrograms per sample. CDR1 is DFQATT, CDR2 SNEGSKA, per germline (reference sequence). The CDR3 runs to 13 residues. The study, taken as a whole, reports: Older individuals had lower TCR beta diversity per million T cells (the decline was roughly linear).

Primed by a sample-barcoded 5' primer and a J-beta primer mix, a second PCR proceeded for roughly 6 to 12 cycles. Each CDR3 protein gets one entry after TCRdb re-called the 5' RACE reads with MiXCR. Of fewer than 800,000 distinct CDR3 sequences listed, approximately 31% are singletons. This TCR was sampled from a woman older than 75 in good health. The chain employs TRBV20-1 and TRBJ2-1; possible D gene TRBD2, 6 bases. The sample consisted of blood. The CDR3 loop is CGSGSGSYNEQFF. For the CDR3, the DNA is TGCGGGAGCGGGTCGGGCTCCTACAATGAGCAGTTCTTC.